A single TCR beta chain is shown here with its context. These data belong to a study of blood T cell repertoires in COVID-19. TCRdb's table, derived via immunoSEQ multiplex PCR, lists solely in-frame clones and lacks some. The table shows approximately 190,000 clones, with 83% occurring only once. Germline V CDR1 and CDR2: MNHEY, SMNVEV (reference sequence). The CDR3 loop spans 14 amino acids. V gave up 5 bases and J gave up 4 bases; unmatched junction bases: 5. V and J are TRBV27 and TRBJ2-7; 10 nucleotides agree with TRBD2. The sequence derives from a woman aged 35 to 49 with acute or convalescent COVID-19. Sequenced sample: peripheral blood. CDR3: CASSPSGRGYEQYF. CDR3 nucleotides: TGTGCCAGCAGTCCTAGCGGGAGAGGTTACGAGCAGTACTTC.